The T cell receptor beta chain described here comes from a study of blood T cell repertoires in COVID-19. Germline assignment: CDR1 LGHDT and CDR2 YNNKEL (reference sequence). CDR3 length: 13 amino acids. Trimming took 1 base from V and 8 from J, leaving 6 bases between them. Authors' data handling: Reference gene primer amplification gave nucleated cell count estimates. The assay was immunoSEQ multiplex PCR, and TCRdb's table has in-frame clones only and misses some. For V, J and clone size, that table is used; D and trimming come from the DNA. The repertoire holds tens of thousands of clones, with approximately 80% as singletons.

Sequenced material: peripheral blood. V usage is TRBV3-1 (or the pseudogene TRBV3-2) and J usage is TRBJ1-6, with unresolved D. This clonotype was sampled from a human donor in a cohort sampled during active COVID-19. CDR3 loop: CASSQVPDSPLHF. For the CDR3, the DNA is TGTGCCAGCAGCCAAGTCCCGGATTCACCCCTCCACTTT.